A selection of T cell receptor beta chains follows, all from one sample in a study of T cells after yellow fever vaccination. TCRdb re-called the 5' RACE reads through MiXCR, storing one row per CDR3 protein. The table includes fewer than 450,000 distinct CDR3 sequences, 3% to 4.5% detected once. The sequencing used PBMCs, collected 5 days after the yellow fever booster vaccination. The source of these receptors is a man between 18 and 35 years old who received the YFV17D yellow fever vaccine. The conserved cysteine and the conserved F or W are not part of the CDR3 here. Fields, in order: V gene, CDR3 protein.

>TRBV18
ASSNGNQETQY
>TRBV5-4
ASSLRGGVANYGYT
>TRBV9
ASSAHLDRSGANVLT
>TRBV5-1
ATYRGPLYRNEQF
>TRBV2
ASSETFQAGSGTDTQY
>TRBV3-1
ASSWDPRTGELF
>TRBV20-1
SARFPGAGVYNEQF
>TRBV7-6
ASSRPRLTDRGGTGELF
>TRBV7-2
ASSLVAGSETQY
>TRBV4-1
ASSQGAGAITGELF
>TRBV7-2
ASSPGSGRTPLH
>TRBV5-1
ASSWRPGLGGELF
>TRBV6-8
AREDRVVGQPQH
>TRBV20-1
SAPRGVYNEQF
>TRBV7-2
ASSLDAGGFTGELF
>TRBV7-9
ASSRNGDIPEAF
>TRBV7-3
ASSARREDIQY
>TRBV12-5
ASGSAGLAHEQF
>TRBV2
ASYRRSMNTEAF
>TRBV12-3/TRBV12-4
ASSREGRQAF
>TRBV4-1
ASSQVGWGYSYNEQF
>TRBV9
ASSVDPQPNTEAF
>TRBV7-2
ASSSGTDYT
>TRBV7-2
AGGWGRAETQY
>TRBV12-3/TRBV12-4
ASSLSPVHKYTGELF
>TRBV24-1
ATSRGNEKLF
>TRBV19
ASSITGGYNEQF
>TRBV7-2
ASSLGRGLAGGAQY
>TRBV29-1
SVEGEGNIQY
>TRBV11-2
ASSSVLANYGYT
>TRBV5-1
ASSSGPLNTEAF
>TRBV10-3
AIRVGDTQY
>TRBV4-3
ASSYDRGYQETQY
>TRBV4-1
ASSQDSGGGNEQF
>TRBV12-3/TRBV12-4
ASSIQSGRQDEQY
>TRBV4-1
ASSQLGLTKETQY
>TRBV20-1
SASRSGDYEQY
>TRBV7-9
ASSLGPNSPLH
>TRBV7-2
ASSFGQSGETQY
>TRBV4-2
ASSQEGTGNQPQH